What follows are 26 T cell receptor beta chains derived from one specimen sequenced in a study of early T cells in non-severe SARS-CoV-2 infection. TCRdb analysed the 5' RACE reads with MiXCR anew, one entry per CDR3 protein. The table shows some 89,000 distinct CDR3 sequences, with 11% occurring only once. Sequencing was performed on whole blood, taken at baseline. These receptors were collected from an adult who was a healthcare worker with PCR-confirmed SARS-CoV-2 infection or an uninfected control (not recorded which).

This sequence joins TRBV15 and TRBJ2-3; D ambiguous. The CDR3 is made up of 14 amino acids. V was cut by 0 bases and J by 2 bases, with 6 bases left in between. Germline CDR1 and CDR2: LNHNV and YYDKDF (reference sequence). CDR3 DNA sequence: TGTGCCACCAGCAGAGATCTCTCCACAGATACGCAGTATTTT. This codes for CATSRDLSTDTQYF.

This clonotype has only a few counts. CDR3 loop: CASEGGLATDTQYF. The CDR3 nucleotides are TGTGCCAGCGAGGGGGGACTAGCCACAGATACGCAGTATTTT. The gene calls are TRBV7-2 and TRBJ2-3; 9 nucleotides line up with TRBD2. Germline V CDR1 and CDR2: SGHTA, FQGNSA. The CDR3 is made up of 14 amino acids. V gave up 8 bases and J gave up 2 bases; unmatched junction bases: 5.

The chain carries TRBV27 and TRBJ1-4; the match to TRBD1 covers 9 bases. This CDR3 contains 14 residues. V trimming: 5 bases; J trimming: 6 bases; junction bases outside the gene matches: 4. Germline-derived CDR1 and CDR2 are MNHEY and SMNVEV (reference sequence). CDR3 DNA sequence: TGTGCCAGCAGTCCCGGGACAGGGCATGAAAAACTGTTTTTT. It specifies CASSPGTGHEKLFF.

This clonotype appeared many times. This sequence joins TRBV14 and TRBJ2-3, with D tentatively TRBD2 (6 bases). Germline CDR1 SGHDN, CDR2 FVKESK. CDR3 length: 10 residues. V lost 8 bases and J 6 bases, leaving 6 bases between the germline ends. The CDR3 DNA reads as TGTGCCAGCGGGGGGGATACGCAGTATTTT. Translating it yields CASGGDTQYF.

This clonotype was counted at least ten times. The CDR3, as DNA: TGCAGCGTTGGAAAACGGCTAGCGGGGGGGGATACGCAGTATTTT. Translation gives CSVGKRLAGGDTQYF. The chain couples TRBV29-1 to TRBJ2-3; TRBD2 aligns across 12 bases. Germline lookup yields CDR1 SQVTM and CDR2 ANQGSEA. The CDR3 consists of 15 residues. V lost 4 bases to trimming and J lost 6 bases; unmatched junction nucleotides: 8.

CDR3: CASSLRGRREGYEQYF. The CDR3 nucleotides read TGTGCCAGCAGCTTACGAGGACGTCGGGAGGGCTACGAGCAGTACTTC. V is TRBV7-2 and J is TRBJ2-7; 8 nucleotides align to TRBD2. Per the germline V gene, CDR1 is SGHTA and CDR2 is FQGNSA. V lost 2 bases, J lost 3 bases, and 9 bases stayed unmatched. The CDR3 is 16 residues long.

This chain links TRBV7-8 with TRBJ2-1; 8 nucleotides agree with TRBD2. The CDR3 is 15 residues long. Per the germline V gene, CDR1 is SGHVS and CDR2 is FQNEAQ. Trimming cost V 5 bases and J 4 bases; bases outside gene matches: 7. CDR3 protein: CASSHTSGTYNEQFF. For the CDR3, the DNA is TGTGCCAGCAGCCATACTAGCGGAACTTACAATGAGCAGTTCTTC.

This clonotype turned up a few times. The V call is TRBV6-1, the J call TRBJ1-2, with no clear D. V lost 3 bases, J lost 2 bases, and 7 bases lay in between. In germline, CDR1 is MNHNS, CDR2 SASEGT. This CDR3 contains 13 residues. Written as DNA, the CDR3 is TGTGCCAGCAGTGAGATGCTAAACTATGGCTACACCTTC. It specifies CASSEMLNYGYTF.

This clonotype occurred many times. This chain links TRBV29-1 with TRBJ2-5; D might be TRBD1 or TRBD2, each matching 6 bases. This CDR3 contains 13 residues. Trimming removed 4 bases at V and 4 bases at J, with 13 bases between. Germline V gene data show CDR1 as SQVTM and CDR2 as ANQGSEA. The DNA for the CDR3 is TGCAGCGTTGTTGGGGGGCAGGGAGAGACCCAGTACTTC. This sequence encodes CSVVGGQGETQYF.

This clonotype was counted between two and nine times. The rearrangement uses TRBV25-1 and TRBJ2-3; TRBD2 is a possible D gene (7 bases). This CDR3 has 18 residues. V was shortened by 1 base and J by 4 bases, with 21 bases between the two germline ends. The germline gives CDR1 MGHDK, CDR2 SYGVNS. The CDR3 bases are TGTGCCAGCAGTGAATTTGGGGGGGGCAATCTGCCCGCAGATACGCAGTATTTT. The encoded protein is CASSEFGGGNLPADTQYF. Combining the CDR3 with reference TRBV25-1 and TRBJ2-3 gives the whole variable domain EADIYQTPRYLVIGTGKKITLECSQTMGHDKMYWYQQDPGMELHLIHYSYGVNSTEKGDLSSESTVSRIRTEHFPLTLESARPSHTSQYLCASSEFGGGNLPADTQYFGPGTRLTVL.

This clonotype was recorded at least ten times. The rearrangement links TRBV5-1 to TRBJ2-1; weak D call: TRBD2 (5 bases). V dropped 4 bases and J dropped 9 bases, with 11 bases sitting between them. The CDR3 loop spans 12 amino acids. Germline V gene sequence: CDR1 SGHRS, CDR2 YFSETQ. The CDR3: CASSVLGSEQFF. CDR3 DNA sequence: TGCGCCAGCAGCGTACTAGGTAGTGAGCAGTTCTTC.

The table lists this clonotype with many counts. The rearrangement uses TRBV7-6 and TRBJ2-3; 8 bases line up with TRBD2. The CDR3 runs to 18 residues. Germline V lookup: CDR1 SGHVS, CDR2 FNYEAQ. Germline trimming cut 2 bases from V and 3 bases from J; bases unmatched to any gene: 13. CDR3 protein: CASSLNSGSSRGTDTQYF. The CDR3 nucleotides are TGTGCCAGCAGCTTAAACAGCGGGAGCTCTCGGGGGACAGATACGCAGTATTTT.

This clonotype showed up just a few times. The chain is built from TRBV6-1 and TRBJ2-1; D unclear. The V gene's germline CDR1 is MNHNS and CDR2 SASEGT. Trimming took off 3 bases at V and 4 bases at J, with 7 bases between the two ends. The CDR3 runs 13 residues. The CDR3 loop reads CASSEIGYNEQFF. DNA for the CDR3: TGTGCCAGCAGTGAGATCGGGTACAATGAGCAGTTCTTC.

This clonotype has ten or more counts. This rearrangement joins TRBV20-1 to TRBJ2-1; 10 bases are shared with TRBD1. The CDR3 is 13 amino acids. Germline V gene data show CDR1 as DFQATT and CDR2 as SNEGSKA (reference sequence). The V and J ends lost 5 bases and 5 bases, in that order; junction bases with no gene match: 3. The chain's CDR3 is CSAGGQGNNEQFF. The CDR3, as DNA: TGCAGTGCTGGGGGACAGGGGAACAATGAGCAGTTCTTC.

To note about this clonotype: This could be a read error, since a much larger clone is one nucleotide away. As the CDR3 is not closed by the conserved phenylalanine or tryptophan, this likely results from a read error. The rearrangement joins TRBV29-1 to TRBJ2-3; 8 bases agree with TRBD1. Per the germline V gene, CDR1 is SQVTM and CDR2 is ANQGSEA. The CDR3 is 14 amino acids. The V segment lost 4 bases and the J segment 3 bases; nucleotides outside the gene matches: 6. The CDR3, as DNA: TGCAGCGTTGCCCAGACAGGGGCGACAGATACGCAGTATTTA. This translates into CSVAQTGATDTQYL.

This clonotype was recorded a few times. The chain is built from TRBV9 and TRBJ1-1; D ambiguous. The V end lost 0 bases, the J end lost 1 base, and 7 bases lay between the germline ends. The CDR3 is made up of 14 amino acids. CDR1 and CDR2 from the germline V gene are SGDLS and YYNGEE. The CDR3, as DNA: TGTGCCAGCAGCGTAGCTCCAGGGAACACTGAAGCTTTCTTT. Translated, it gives CASSVAPGNTEAFF.

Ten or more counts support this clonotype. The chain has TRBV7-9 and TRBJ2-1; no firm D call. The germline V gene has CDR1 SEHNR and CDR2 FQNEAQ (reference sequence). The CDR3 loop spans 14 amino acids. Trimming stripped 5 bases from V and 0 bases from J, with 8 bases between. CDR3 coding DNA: TGTGCCAGCAGCACCCAAGTCTCCTACAATGAGCAGTTCTTC. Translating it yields CASSTQVSYNEQFF.

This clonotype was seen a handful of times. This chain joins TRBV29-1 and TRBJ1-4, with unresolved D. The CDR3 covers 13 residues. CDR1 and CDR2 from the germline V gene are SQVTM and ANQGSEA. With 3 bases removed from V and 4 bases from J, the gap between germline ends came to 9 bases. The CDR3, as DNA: TGCAGCGTTGAGGCGGCAGATAATGAAAAACTGTTTTTT. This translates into CSVEAADNEKLFF.

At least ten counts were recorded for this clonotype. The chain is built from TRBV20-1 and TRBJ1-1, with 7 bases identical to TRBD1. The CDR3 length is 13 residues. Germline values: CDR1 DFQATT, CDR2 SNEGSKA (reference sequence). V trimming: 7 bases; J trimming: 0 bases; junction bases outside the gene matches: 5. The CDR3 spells CSEMGQLNTEAFF. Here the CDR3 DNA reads TGCAGTGAAATGGGACAGCTGAACACTGAAGCTTTCTTT.

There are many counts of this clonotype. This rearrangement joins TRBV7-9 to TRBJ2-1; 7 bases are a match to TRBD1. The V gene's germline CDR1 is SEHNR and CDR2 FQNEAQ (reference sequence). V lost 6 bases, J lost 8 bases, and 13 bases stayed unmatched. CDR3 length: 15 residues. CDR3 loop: CASRPGQPGMDEQFF. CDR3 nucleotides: TGTGCCAGCAGACCGGGACAGCCCGGTATGGATGAGCAGTTCTTC.

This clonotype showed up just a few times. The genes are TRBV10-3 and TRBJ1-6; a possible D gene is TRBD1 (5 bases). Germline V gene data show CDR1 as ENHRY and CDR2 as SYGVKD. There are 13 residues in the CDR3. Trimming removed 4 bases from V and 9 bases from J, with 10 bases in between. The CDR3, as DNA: TGTGCCATCAGTGGGTCAGGGAGTTCACCCCTCCACTTT. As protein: CAISGSGSSPLHF.

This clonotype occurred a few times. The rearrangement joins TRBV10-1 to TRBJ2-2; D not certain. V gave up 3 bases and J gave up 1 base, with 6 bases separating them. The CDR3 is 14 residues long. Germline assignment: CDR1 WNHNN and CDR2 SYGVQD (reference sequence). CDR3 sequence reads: CASSDPGNTGELFF. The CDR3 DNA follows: TGCGCCAGCAGTGACCCAGGGAACACCGGGGAGCTGTTTTTT.

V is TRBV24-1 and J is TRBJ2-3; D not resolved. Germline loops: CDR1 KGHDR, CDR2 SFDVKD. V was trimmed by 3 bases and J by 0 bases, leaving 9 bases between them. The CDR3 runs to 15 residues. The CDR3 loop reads CATSDARESTDTQYF. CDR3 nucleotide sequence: TGTGCCACCAGTGATGCTAGAGAAAGCACAGATACGCAGTATTTT.

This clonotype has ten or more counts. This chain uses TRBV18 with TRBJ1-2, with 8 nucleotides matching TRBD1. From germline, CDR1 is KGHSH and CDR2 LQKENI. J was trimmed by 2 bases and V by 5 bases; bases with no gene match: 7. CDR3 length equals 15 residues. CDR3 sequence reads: CASSVGRQGNYGYTF. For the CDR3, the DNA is TGTGCCAGCTCAGTCGGGAGACAGGGGAACTATGGCTACACCTTC.

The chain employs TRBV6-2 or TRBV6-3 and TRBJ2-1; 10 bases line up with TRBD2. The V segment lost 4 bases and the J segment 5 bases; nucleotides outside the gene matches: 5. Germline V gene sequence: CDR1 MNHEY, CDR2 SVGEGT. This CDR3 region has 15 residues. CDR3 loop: CASSFRLAGHNEQFF. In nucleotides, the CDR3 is TGTGCCAGCAGTTTCCGACTAGCGGGCCACAATGAGCAGTTCTTC.

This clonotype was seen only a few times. The CDR3 DNA reads TGTGCCAGCAGCTTAATGGCGGGATACACAGATACGCAGTATTTT. Protein: CASSLMAGYTDTQYF. The V call is TRBV11-3, the J call TRBJ2-3, with D perhaps matching TRBD2 (6 bases). The CDR3 loop spans 15 amino acids. Trimming took 2 bases from V and 2 from J, leaving 11 bases between them. Germline values: CDR1 SGHNT, CDR2 YENEEA. Full variable domain (rest looked up from reference TRBV11-3 and TRBJ2-3): EAGVVQSPRYKIIEKKQPVAFWCNPISGHNTLYWYLQNLGQGPELLIRYENEEAVDDSQLPKDRFSAERLKGVDSTLKIQPAELGDSAVYLCASSLMAGYTDTQYFGPGTRLTVL.